This entry features one T cell receptor (beta chain) sequence. Its antigen is undetermined. This sample stems from a study of OX40 agonist ivuxolimab in advanced cancers. About the research overall: 40% to 50% of patients had received prior checkpoint inhibitor therapy.

Study conclusions and caveats: In general, CD8+ T cells held more expanded clones than CD4+ did, on average.

Data came from immunoSEQ multiplex PCR; TCRdb stores just in-frame clones and leaves some out. The table includes about 130,000 clones, about nine tenths detected once. Germline V gene data show CDR1 as MNHNY and CDR2 as SVGAGI (reference sequence). The ends lost 6 bases at V and 3 bases at J; junction bases unmatched: 6. The CDR3 extends over 15 amino acids. The sequence was collected from an adult with an advanced solid tumor such as melanoma, head and neck, liver or kidney cancer. The sequenced sample was CD4+ or CD8+ T cells sorted from blood, obtained in a trial of the OX40 agonist ivuxolimab. The V gene is TRBV6-6, the J gene TRBJ2-7; TRBD2 matches 12 bases. CDR3 protein: CASRERTSGNYEQYF. For the CDR3, the DNA is TGTGCCAGCAGAGAAAGGACTAGCGGGAACTACGAGCAGTACTTC.